What follows describes a single T cell receptor beta chain. The sample originates from a study of CD8+ T cells in alopecia areata. Extracted from the samples, RNA was reverse transcribed into cDNA to serve as the sequencing template. TCRdb keeps only in-frame clones here, not all; method: immunoSEQ multiplex PCR. The sample consists of approximately 200,000 clones, approximately 56% of them appearing once. Trimming took off 4 bases at V and 4 bases at J, with 12 bases between the two ends. Per germline, CDR1 SGHTA and CDR2 FQGNSA. The CDR3 has 14 amino acids. The treatment here: oral pan-JAK inhibitor, 5-10 mg twice daily. Obtained from alopecia areata patients were lesional scalp punch biopsies along with peripheral blood.

The input for sequencing was CD4+ T cells sorted from blood, taken at week 4, from a patient treated with tofacitinib. The receptor was derived from a human donor with alopecia areata. V usage is TRBV7-2 and J usage is TRBJ2-3, with D perhaps given as TRBD1 or TRBD2 (5 bases each). This CDR3 reads CASSWGPAPDTQYF. CDR3 coding DNA: TGTGCCAGCAGCTGGGGACCCGCCCCAGATACGCAGTATTTT.